This T cell receptor (beta chain) came from a study of cytomegalovirus exposure and HLA in healthy donors. About the research overall: According to later analysis, the same platform produced the roughly 120 validation and several hundred first-cohort repertoires. Points from the study as a whole: Rarity marked most TCR sequences, yet some public TCRs occurred in many donors. The TCR clusters that emerged in the first cohort tended, a later analysis found, to co-occur in the 120 or so validation repertoires.

Among the 100 to 150 subjects of the validation cohort, separate from the approximately 670-subject first cohort, were the donors. As to this clone: As yet, its antigen is unknown.

Assay used: immunoSEQ multiplex PCR; TCRdb lists only in-frame clones, some missing. The table includes over 200,000 clones, 88% detected once. Trimming at V came to 4 bases and at J to 1 base, leaving 6 bases not matched to a gene. CDR3 length: 16 residues. Germline V lookup: CDR1 SQVTM, CDR2 ANQGSEA. The chain recombines TRBV29-1 with TRBJ2-2; 10 bases are shared with TRBD2. Sequencing was performed on PBMCs. This TCR was sampled from a woman under 30 in good health and CMV-seronegative. The CDR3 loop reads CSVGPSGRENTGELFF. Here the CDR3 DNA reads TGCAGCGTTGGCCCCAGCGGGAGGGAGAACACCGGGGAGCTGTTTTTT.